This record concerns one TCR beta chain sequence. As yet, its antigen is unknown. CDR3 length equals 16 residues. V lost 6 bases to trimming and J lost 3 bases; unmatched junction nucleotides: 6. In germline, CDR1 is DFQATT, CDR2 SNEGSKA (reference sequence). The record originates from a study of T cells in Graves' hyperthyroidism and ophthalmopathy. Overall study findings and caveats: Blood also held most thyroid clonotypes expanded beyond 0.001.

Template material for amplifying TCR beta CDR3 regions consisted of RNA transcripts. Initially, a first-round RT-PCR of the TCR CDR3 employed the HTBI primer set. TCRdb used MiXCR to reprocess the multiplex PCR reads, holding one entry per CDR3 protein. The data contain about 560,000 distinct CDR3 sequences, 12% to 15% of them singletons. Sequences were obtained from blood. The TCR sequence derives from a woman between 35 and 50 years old with Graves' hyperthyroidism. V and J are TRBV20-1 and TRBJ2-2; 14 bases map to TRBD2. The chain's CDR3 is CSAGTSGSSYTGELFF. The CDR3 DNA reads TGCAGTGCAGGGACTAGCGGGAGTTCGTACACCGGGGAGCTGTTTTTT.